These 10 T cell receptor beta chains were all obtained from the same sample, sequenced in a study of T cell repertoires in cytomegalovirus infection. These TCRs' antigens remain unknown. In TCRdb, the reads were re-called with MiXCR into one record per CDR3 protein. The sample contains roughly 340,000 distinct CDR3 sequences, 25% to 35% of which appear only once. This sample comprised cultured PBMCs, obtained from culture after CMV antigen stimulation. The receptors come from a human donor in good health (CMV status not recorded). Some clones in this sample may be carry-over from other donors' samples.

V gene TRBV19 combines with J gene TRBJ2-7, with 10 bases matching TRBD1. The CDR3 has 16 amino acids. With 5 bases clipped from V and 2 bases from J, the junction kept 9 bases outside the gene matches. CDR1 is LNHDA and CDR2 is SQIVND in the germline V gene (reference sequence). The CDR3 sequence: CASSPFPGTGAYEQYF. CDR3 nucleotides: TGTGCCAGTAGTCCTTTCCCCGGGACAGGGGCCTACGAGCAGTACTTC. Full variable domain (missing parts from reference TRBV19 and TRBJ2-7): DGGITQSPKYLFRKEGQNVTLSCEQNLNHDAMYWYRQDPGQGLRLIYYSQIVNDFQKGDIAEGYSVSREKKESFPLTVTSAQKNPTAFYLCASSPFPGTGAYEQYFGPGTRLTVT.

This chain uses TRBV7-8 with TRBJ2-2; D possibly corresponds to TRBD2 (5 bases). The germline CDR1 and CDR2 sequences are SGHVS and FQNEAQ. V gave up 3 bases and J gave up 4 bases, with 18 bases separating them. CDR3 length equals 17 residues. The CDR3 loop is CASSFYLRDSGTGELFF. The CDR3 nucleotides are TGTGCCAGCAGCTTTTATCTCCGGGATTCAGGCACCGGGGAGCTGTTTTTT.

The V and J genes are TRBV19 and TRBJ1-2; D is uncertain. Germline CDR1 and CDR2: LNHDA and SQIVND (reference sequence). This CDR3 is 11 amino acids long. V was trimmed by 2 bases and J by 6 bases, leaving 4 bases between them. DNA of the CDR3: TGTGCCAGTAGTATACGGGATGGCTACACCTTC. Amino acids: CASSIRDGYTF.

At least ten counts were recorded for this clonotype. The rearrangement uses TRBV7-8 and TRBJ2-6; tentative D call: TRBD1 (6 bases). The CDR3 is 18 amino acids. The V end was cut by 3 bases, the J end by 0 bases, with 15 bases between. Germline V gives CDR1 SGHVS, CDR2 FQNEAQ. Written as DNA, the CDR3 is TGTGCCAGCAGCTTCTGGGGACATGACAACTCTGGGGCCAACGTCCTGACTTTC. Translation: CASSFWGHDNSGANVLTF.

The V and J genes are TRBV20-1 and TRBJ2-5, with a possible D match to TRBD2 (7 bases). The germline V gene has CDR1 DFQATT and CDR2 SNEGSKA (reference sequence). The CDR3 runs to 14 residues. Trimming pared 4 bases from V and 1 base from J, leaving 13 bases between. CDR3 nucleotide sequence: TGCAGTGCTACGGGGCGGGGGCCCCAAGAGACCCAGTACTTC. It translates to CSATGRGPQETQYF.

This chain uses TRBV7-2 with TRBJ1-2; D remains ambiguous. V was cut by 5 bases and J by 6 bases, with 16 bases left in between. The germline CDR1 and CDR2 sequences are SGHTA and FQGNSA. The CDR3 is 14 amino acids. CDR3 sequence reads: CASSLRRSLDGYTF. The CDR3 coding sequence is TGTGCCAGCAGCCTACGCCGATCCCTGGATGGCTACACCTTC.

The V gene is TRBV5-5, the J gene TRBJ1-1; no definite D call. Trimming left V 4 bases short and J 8 bases short, with 9 bases between. The CDR3 length is 11 residues. Per germline, CDR1 SGHKS and CDR2 YYEKEE (reference sequence). CDR3 protein: CASSLLREAFF. CDR3 nucleotide sequence: TGTGCCAGCAGCCTGCTTAGGGAAGCTTTCTTT.

This clonotype was recorded at least ten times. V and J are TRBV7-6 and TRBJ1-4; TRBD1 aligns across 7 bases. The CDR3 length is 13 residues. Germline CDR1 SGHVS, CDR2 FNYEAQ. Trimming removed 2 bases from V and 10 bases from J; junction bases left unmatched: 4. CDR3 sequence (DNA): TGTGCCAGCAGCTTACGGGACAGTCGAAAACTGTTTTTT. Residues: CASSLRDSRKLFF.

This clonotype was seen once. The CDR3 sequence is CASSGRGTGVPGYGYTF. The CDR3 nucleotides read TGTGCCAGCAGTGGCCGCGGGACAGGGGTTCCGGGCTATGGCTACACCTTC. This rearrangement joins TRBV25-1 to TRBJ1-2, with 10 bases aligning to TRBD1. CDR1 and CDR2 from the germline V gene are MGHDK and SYGVNS. Trimming took 4 bases from V and 4 from J; bases not matched to a gene: 12. The CDR3 is 17 amino acids.

There are a few counts of this clonotype. The genes are TRBV7-9 and TRBJ2-1; possible D gene TRBD1, 6 bases. The CDR3 spans 15 residues. The germline V gene encodes CDR1 SEHNR and CDR2 FQNEAQ (reference sequence). The V and J ends lost 6 bases and 7 bases respectively, with 19 bases between them. The CDR3 nucleotides read TGTGCCAGCAGTTTTCTTACGGGGACAACTAATGAGCAGTTCTTC. Translated, it gives CASSFLTGTTNEQFF.